One and the same sample provided the 7 T cell receptor beta chains below, sequenced in a study of T cells in Graves' hyperthyroidism and ophthalmopathy. Authors of the study amplified TCR beta CDR3 regions from RNA transcripts. During a first-round RT-PCR of the TCR CDR3, the HTBI primer set was used. TCRdb reprocessed the multiplex PCR reads via MiXCR and lists one record per CDR3 protein. The sample includes around 600,000 distinct CDR3 sequences, about a sixth of them seen just once. The material sequenced was blood. Receptors were obtained from a woman aged 25 to 39 with Graves' hyperthyroidism.

The table lists this clonotype with many counts. This chain connects TRBV28 to TRBJ2-1; 7 nucleotides align to TRBD1. Looked up from germline, CDR1 is MDHEN and CDR2 is SYDVKM. The length of the CDR3 is 12 residues. V lost 3 bases and J lost 10; bases outside the gene matches: 3. The CDR3 here is CASSLVRGEQFF. As DNA, the CDR3 is TGTGCCAGCAGTTTGGTCAGGGGGGAGCAGTTCTTC.

The table lists this clonotype with a few counts. The V call is TRBV5-4, the J call TRBJ2-2, with 9 bases aligning to TRBD2. The length of the CDR3 is 15 residues. The V and J ends lost 4 bases and 3 bases, in that order; junction bases with no gene match: 4. Germline V gene lookup returns CDR1 SGHNT and CDR2 YYREEE (reference sequence). Written as DNA, the CDR3 is TGTGCCAGCAGCGCGGGACTAGCTGACACCGGGGAGCTGTTTTTT. It encodes CASSAGLADTGELFF.

This clonotype appeared a few times. This chain links TRBV9 with TRBJ2-7; D is unclear. Germline CDR1 is SGDLS and CDR2 is YYNGEE. The CDR3 contains 13 residues. V was trimmed by 0 bases and J by 6 bases, leaving 10 bases between them. This CDR3 reads CASSVAYYGEQYF. The CDR3 DNA reads as TGTGCCAGCAGCGTAGCTTATTACGGCGAGCAGTACTTC.

This clonotype has just a few counts. The chain joins TRBV3-1 to TRBJ2-3, with TRBD2 matching 10 bases. Per the germline V gene, CDR1 is LGHDT and CDR2 is YNNKEL (reference sequence). V was pared by 3 bases and J by 4 bases, with 7 bases of the junction left unmatched. CDR3 size: 16 residues. The CDR3 spells CASSQSAGGPADTQYF. CDR3 bases: TGTGCCAGCAGCCAGTCAGCGGGAGGGCCCGCAGATACGCAGTATTTT.

This clonotype showed up many times. The chain carries TRBV15 and TRBJ1-2, with D hard to call. The CDR3 has 14 amino acids. V was cut by 1 base and J by 0 bases, with 6 bases left in between. Germline CDR1 LNHNV, CDR2 YYDKDF (reference sequence). In DNA form, the CDR3 reads TGTGCCACCAGCAGAGGAGGGACTAACTATGGCTACACCTTC. Protein sequence: CATSRGGTNYGYTF.

This CDR3 is CASSSQGADEAFF. CDR3 bases: TGTGCCAGCAGCTCCCAGGGGGCGGATGAAGCTTTCTTT. The chain carries TRBV7-9 and TRBJ1-1; 8 bases map to TRBD1. Germline CDR1 SEHNR, CDR2 FQNEAQ (reference sequence). Trimming at V came to 4 bases and at J to 7 bases, leaving 5 bases not matched to a gene. The CDR3 length is 13 residues. Full variable domain (missing parts from reference TRBV7-9 and TRBJ1-1): DTGVSQNPRHKITKRGQNVTFRCDPISEHNRLYWYRQTLGQGPEFLTYFQNEAQLEKSRLLSDRFSAERPKGSFSTLEIQRTEQGDSAMYLCASSSQGADEAFFGQGTRLTVV.

This clonotype has a count of ten or more. This chain connects TRBV27 to TRBJ2-7; D not resolved. Trimming removed 1 base from V and 2 bases from J, with 12 bases in between. This CDR3 spans 15 amino acids. CDR1 is MNHEY, CDR2 SMNVEV, per germline (reference sequence). CDR3 nucleotide sequence: TGTGCCAGCAGTTTATATCCAGGAAATCCCTACGAGCAGTACTTC. As protein: CASSLYPGNPYEQYF.